A selection of T cell receptor beta chains follows, all from one sample in a study of cytomegalovirus exposure and HLA in healthy donors. Sequenced by immunoSEQ multiplex PCR; TCRdb stores in-frame clones only, minus some. The sample yields 100,000 to 150,000 clones, under 12% seen once. The sample taken for sequencing was PBMCs. These receptors all come from a woman aged 18-30 years in good health and CMV-seropositive. Both conserved end residues are part of each CDR3. A D gene is named only where the DNA matches it firmly. Clone size is shown for a subset of rows, as once, few, many or a class of expanded clone.

>TRBV9|TRBJ2-7|TRBD2|few
CASSPVVGLAAEQYF
TGTGCCAGCAGCCCAGTGGTGGGACTAGCTGCCGAGCAGTACTTC
>TRBV10-2|TRBJ1-4|.|.
CASSVSWSATNEKLFF
TGCGCCAGCAGTGTTAGTTGGTCGGCAACTAATGAAAAACTGTTTTTT
>TRBV5-1|TRBJ2-1|TRBD1|.
CASSLGQGDNEQFF
TGCGCCAGCAGCTTGGGTCAGGGGGACAATGAGCAGTTCTTC
>TRBV10-3|TRBJ1-2|.|few
CAISESRTGNYGYTF
TGTGCCATCAGTGAGTCGAGGACGGGAAACTATGGCTACACCTTC
>TRBV19|TRBJ1-5|TRBD1|.
CASSIVGTGWQPQHF
TGTGCCAGTAGTATCGTGGGGACAGGGTGGCAGCCCCAGCATTTT
>TRBV7-6|TRBJ1-1|.|.
CASSPSAGMNTEAFF
TGTGCCAGCAGCCCCTCGGCGGGAATGAACACTGAAGCTTTCTTT
>TRBV7-2|TRBJ1-1|.|once
CASSLNRAEAFF
TGTGCAAGCAGCCTAAACAGGGCTGAAGCTTTCTTT
>TRBV27|TRBJ2-1|.|.
CASSPQASMSSYNEQFF
TGTGCCAGCAGCCCCCAGGCTTCAATGAGCTCCTACAATGAGCAGTTCTTC
>TRBV15|TRBJ2-7|TRBD1|.
CATSSGQSYEQYF
TGTGCCACCAGCTCGGGACAGTCCTACGAGCAGTACTTC
>TRBV19|TRBJ1-1|TRBD1|.
CASNLGQGPEAFF
TGTGCCAGCAACTTGGGACAGGGGCCTGAAGCTTTCTTT
>TRBV5-1|TRBJ2-1|TRBD1|.
CASSFTGTGTGNEQFF
TGCGCCAGCAGCTTCACCGGGACAGGGACGGGCAATGAGCAGTTCTTC
>TRBV18|TRBJ1-1|.|.
CASSPETLNTEAFF
TGTGCCAGCTCACCAGAGACATTGAACACTGAAGCTTTCTTT
>TRBV5-4|TRBJ2-1|TRBD2|few
CASSSGLAGNEQFF
TGTGCCAGCAGCTCGGGACTAGCGGGAAATGAGCAGTTCTTC
>TRBV25-1|TRBJ2-3|.|.
CASSEPDRTDTQYF
TGTGCCAGCAGTGAACCGGACAGAACAGATACGCAGTATTTT
>TRBV7-6|TRBJ2-7|TRBD1|.
CASSPGQDIRGYEQYF
TGTGCCAGCAGCCCGGGACAGGATATCAGGGGCTACGAGCAGTACTTC
>TRBV7-2|TRBJ1-1|.|.
CASSLGGAEAFF
TGTGCCAGCAGCTTGGGGGGGGCTGAAGCTTTCTTT
>TRBV14|TRBJ2-3|TRBD2|few
CASSQDYSGSHTQYF
TGTGCCAGCAGCCAAGATTACAGCGGGAGTCATACGCAGTATTTT
>TRBV6-1|TRBJ2-3|TRBD2|.
CASSESPSGPPDTQYF
TGTGCCAGCAGTGAATCCCCTAGCGGGCCGCCAGATACGCAGTATTTT
>TRBV6-6|TRBJ1-4|.|few
CASTPTGSNEKLFF
TGTGCCAGCACCCCTACAGGGTCTAATGAAAAACTGTTTTTT
>TRBV15|TRBJ2-1|TRBD1|few
CATSRTGFEQFF
TGTGCCACCAGCAGGACAGGGTTTGAGCAGTTCTTC
>TRBV19|TRBJ2-3|.|.
CASSMAATDTQYF
TGTGCCAGTAGTATGGCGGCAACAGATACGCAGTATTTT
>TRBV9|TRBJ2-1|TRBD1|once
CASSPSGTGFNEQFF
TGTGCCAGCAGTCCTTCCGGGACAGGCTTCAATGAGCAGTTCTTC
>TRBV6-5|TRBJ2-2|.|.
CASSPTQGELFF
TGTGCCAGCAGTCCCACACAGGGGGAGCTGTTTTTT
>TRBV7-8|TRBJ1-1|.|.
CASSRTSGGGNTEAFF
TGTGCCAGCAGTCGAACGTCAGGCGGGGGGAACACTGAAGCTTTCTTT
>TRBV4-2|TRBJ2-1|.|.
CASSQDTGEQFF
TGTGCCAGCAGCCAAGATACGGGGGAGCAGTTCTTC
>TRBV6-5|TRBJ2-7|.|.
CASSSFAGMGSGEQYF
TGTGCCAGCAGTTCCTTCGCGGGCATGGGGTCAGGCGAGCAGTACTTC
>TRBV28|TRBJ1-4|TRBD1|.
CASSLGTGPTNEKLFF
TGTGCCAGCAGTTTAGGGACAGGCCCAACTAATGAAAAACTGTTTTTT
>TRBV28|TRBJ1-2|.|few
CASSMAAGFGYTF
TGTGCCAGCTCGATGGCCGCAGGTTTTGGCTACACCTTC
>TRBV25-1|TRBJ2-7|TRBD2|.
CASSDGREGEYEQYF
TGTGCCAGCAGTGATGGGCGGGAGGGAGAATACGAGCAGTACTTC
>TRBV6-5|TRBJ2-7|TRBD2|.
CASSYSRLAGAYEQYF
TGTGCCAGCAGTTACTCGAGGCTAGCGGGGGCGTACGAGCAGTACTTC
>TRBV7-9|TRBJ1-2|.|.
CASSFGQVVTGYTF
TGTGCCAGCAGCTTTGGGCAGGTTGTGACTGGCTACACCTTC
>TRBV30|TRBJ2-2|.|.
CAWTRRSNTGELFF
TGTGCCTGGACTAGACGGAGTAACACCGGGGAGCTGTTTTTT
>TRBV29-1|TRBJ2-1|TRBD2|.
CSVEWGGEQFF
TGCAGCGTTGAATGGGGGGGTGAGCAGTTCTTC
>TRBV7-3|TRBJ2-1|TRBD2|.
CASSLTSTSGVYNEQFF
TGTGCCAGCAGCTTAACTTCGACTAGCGGGGTCTACAATGAGCAGTTCTTC
>TRBV5-6|TRBJ2-2|.|few
CASSFRTANTGELFF
TGTGCCAGCAGCTTCCGGACAGCGAACACCGGGGAGCTGTTTTTT
>TRBV11-2|TRBJ1-5|.|.
CASSFGSNQPQHF
TGTGCCAGCAGCTTCGGTAGCAATCAGCCCCAGCATTTT
>TRBV19|TRBJ1-3|.|.
CASSPTELGNTIYF
TGTGCCAGTAGCCCGACAGAGCTTGGTAACACCATATATTTT
>TRBV7-9|TRBJ2-1|.|.
CASSGAWSNNEQFF
TGTGCCAGCAGCGGGGCATGGAGTAACAATGAGCAGTTCTTC
>TRBV7-8|TRBJ2-7|TRBD2|.
CASSLSRDSGYEQYF
TGTGCCAGCAGCTTAAGTCGGGATAGCGGGTACGAGCAGTACTTC
>TRBV5-6|TRBJ2-3|TRBD2|few
CASSLRAGGRDTQYF
TGTGCCAGCAGCTTACGAGCGGGGGGGAGGGATACGCAGTATTTT